Following are 9 T cell receptor beta chains from one sample sequenced in a study of blood T cell repertoires in COVID-19. Only in-frame clones appear in the TCRdb table, and some are missing; sequencing was by immunoSEQ multiplex PCR. In the table there are about 240,000 clones, approximately 78% of which are singletons. Sequencing was performed on peripheral blood. The origin of the receptors is a woman younger than 35 with acute or convalescent COVID-19.

This sequence joins TRBV19 and TRBJ1-1; a weak D match, TRBD1 (6 bases). Germline V CDR1 and CDR2: LNHDA, SQIVND (reference sequence). CDR3 length: 11 amino acids. V gave up 4 bases and J gave up 7 bases, with 7 bases separating them. CDR3 DNA sequence: TGTGCCAGTAGTACGGGACATGAAGCTTTCTTT. It specifies CASSTGHEAFF. The full variable domain, in which reference TRBV19 and TRBJ1-1 provide the parts outside the CDR3, is DGGITQSPKYLFRKEGQNVTLSCEQNLNHDAMYWYRQDPGQGLRLIYYSQIVNDFQKGDIAEGYSVSREKKESFPLTVTSAQKNPTAFYLCASSTGHEAFFGQGTRLTVV.

The chain is built from TRBV5-4 and TRBJ2-7; the match to TRBD2 covers 8 bases. The J segment lost 2 bases and the V segment lost 4 bases, leaving 5 bases of the junction unmatched. The germline CDR1 and CDR2 sequences are SGHNT and YYREEE (reference sequence). The CDR3 sequence is 14 residues long. This CDR3 reads CASSGGGGTYEQYF. In DNA form, the CDR3 reads TGTGCCAGCAGCGGTGGCGGGGGGACCTACGAGCAGTACTTC.

J is TRBJ2-7 and V is TRBV19; 13 bases align to TRBD2. V trimming: 5 bases; J trimming: 3 bases; junction bases outside the gene matches: 25. The CDR3 has 22 residues. CDR1 is LNHDA, CDR2 SQIVND, per germline (reference sequence). DNA for the CDR3: TGTGCCAGTAGTGCCATTTCCACTTCTTTAAGGACTAGCGGGAGAATAAGCTACGAGCAGTACTTC. Translation gives CASSAISTSLRTSGRISYEQYF. The entire variable domain, with the rest obtained from reference TRBV19 and TRBJ2-7, is as follows: DGGITQSPKYLFRKEGQNVTLSCEQNLNHDAMYWYRQDPGQGLRLIYYSQIVNDFQKGDIAEGYSVSREKKESFPLTVTSAQKNPTAFYLCASSAISTSLRTSGRISYEQYFGPGTRLTVT.

The CDR3 is CASSKDRDTEAFF. CDR3 DNA sequence: TGTGCCAGCAGCAAGGACAGGGACACTGAAGCTTTCTTT. The genes are TRBV12-3 or TRBV12-4 and TRBJ1-1, with 8 nucleotides matching TRBD1. V dropped 6 bases and J dropped 3; count of bases not matched to a gene: 3. There are 13 residues in the CDR3.

The chain has TRBV7-9 and TRBJ2-1; TRBD2 agrees at 10 bases. The CDR3 extends over 19 amino acids. J lost 0 bases, V lost 2 bases, and 10 bases had no gene match. Germline V gene sequence: CDR1 SEHNR, CDR2 FQNEAQ (reference sequence). CDR3 coding DNA: TGTGCCAGCAGCTTACCCCCTAGCGGGGGAACCTCCTCCTACAATGAGCAGTTCTTC. Protein product: CASSLPPSGGTSSYNEQFF.

This chain links TRBV6-2 or TRBV6-3 with TRBJ2-7; TRBD2 agrees at 13 bases. V was pared by 2 bases and J by 3 bases, with 1 base of the junction left unmatched. CDR1 is MNHEY, CDR2 SVGEGT, per germline. The CDR3 spans 15 residues. The CDR3 sequence is CASSYGTSGIYEQYF. CDR3 nucleotides: TGTGCCAGCAGTTACGGGACTAGCGGGATCTACGAGCAGTACTTC.

In this sample, this clone turned up a few times. The rearrangement links TRBV30 to TRBJ1-5, with TRBD1 as a possible D gene (5 bases). Germline V gene sequence: CDR1 GTSNPN, CDR2 SVGIG (reference sequence). Trimming pared 2 bases from V and 3 bases from J, leaving 17 bases between. The CDR3 length is 16 residues. The CDR3 nucleotides read TGTGCCTGGAGTCCGAGTCCGGGGGTTCCCAATCAGCCCCAGCATTTT. The encoded protein is CAWSPSPGVPNQPQHF.

The chain carries TRBV25-1 and TRBJ2-5; possible D gene TRBD1, 6 bases. V lost 6 bases, J lost 1 base, and 15 bases lay in between. The CDR3 totals 15 residues. Looked up from germline, CDR1 is MGHDK and CDR2 is SYGVNS. The CDR3 sequence is CASRTIQGAQETQYF. The CDR3 DNA follows: TGTGCCAGCAGAACCATACAGGGAGCCCAAGAGACCCAGTACTTC.

The chain carries TRBV7-9 and TRBJ2-1; TRBD2 matches at 7 bases. There are 14 residues in the CDR3. The V and J ends lost 6 bases and 13 bases, in that order; junction bases with no gene match: 15. Germline V gene lookup returns CDR1 SEHNR and CDR2 FQNEAQ (reference sequence). The CDR3 here is CASSKNTSARGQFF. The CDR3, as DNA: TGTGCCAGCAGTAAGAATACTAGCGCGAGGGGTCAGTTCTTC. The full variable domain, in which reference TRBV7-9 and TRBJ2-1 provide the parts outside the CDR3, is DTGVSQNPRHKITKRGQNVTFRCDPISEHNRLYWYRQTLGQGPEFLTYFQNEAQLEKSRLLSDRFSAERPKGSFSTLEIQRTEQGDSAMYLCASSKNTSARGQFFGPGTRLTVL.